Each of the 11 T cell receptor beta chains below was sequenced from the same sample in a study of blood T cell repertoires in COVID-19. The protocol was immunoSEQ multiplex PCR, while the TCRdb copy is restricted to in-frame clones and leaves out a portion. The sample has about 480,000 clones; approximately 88% are singletons. The specimen sequenced was peripheral blood. The receptors derive from a woman between 45 and 60 years old with COVID-19, enrolled during active disease.

V usage is TRBV5-4 and J usage is TRBJ2-1, with 13 bases fitting TRBD2. The CDR3 consists of 17 residues. Trimming took 4 bases from V and 0 from J; bases not matched to a gene: 4. Looked up from germline, CDR1 is SGHNT and CDR2 is YYREEE (reference sequence). The CDR3 DNA follows: TGTGCCAGCAGCCCGGGACTAGCGGGGAACTCCTACAATGAGCAGTTCTTC. The encoded protein is CASSPGLAGNSYNEQFF.

The chain recombines TRBV19 with TRBJ2-5, with 8 bases fitting TRBD2. This CDR3 has 16 amino acids. Germline V gives CDR1 LNHDA, CDR2 SQIVND (reference sequence). V lost 4 bases to trimming and J lost 2 bases; unmatched junction nucleotides: 9. CDR3 in amino acids: CASSNSPAGVQETQYF. The CDR3 coding sequence is TGTGCCAGTAGTAATAGCCCAGCGGGGGTTCAAGAGACCCAGTACTTC.

The gene calls are TRBV7-9 and TRBJ2-3; 8 positions agree with TRBD1. This CDR3 has 15 residues. The trim removed 7 bases at V and 2 bases at J, leaving 8 bases unmatched. Germline V gene sequence: CDR1 SEHNR, CDR2 FQNEAQ (reference sequence). The CDR3 here is CASTLGQGVTDTQYF. CDR3 coding DNA: TGTGCCAGCACCCTAGGACAGGGAGTCACAGATACGCAGTATTTT.

In its sample, this clone was seen once. The J gene is TRBJ1-5, the V gene TRBV14, with D perhaps matching TRBD1 (6 bases). The V end was cut by 4 bases, the J end by 7 bases, with 20 bases between. The CDR3 is made up of 16 amino acids. Germline values: CDR1 SGHDN, CDR2 FVKESK. In nucleotides, the CDR3 is TGTGCCAGCAGCCCGCCCTCCGGACAGAGCCGACAGCCCCAGCATTTT. Amino acid sequence: CASSPPSGQSRQPQHF.

The genes are TRBV5-1 and TRBJ1-1; the D is unclear. V dropped 0 bases and J dropped 0 bases, with 9 bases sitting between them. This CDR3 contains 15 residues. In germline, CDR1 is SGHRS, CDR2 YFSETQ. The CDR3 loop is CASSLDTVMNTEAFF. CDR3 nucleotide sequence: TGCGCCAGCAGCTTGGATACGGTCATGAACACTGAAGCTTTCTTT.

In its sample, this clone was seen once. The V and J genes are TRBV28 and TRBJ2-7; a weak D match, TRBD1 (8 bases). The V and J ends lost 2 bases and 6 bases respectively, with 26 bases between them. This CDR3 has 18 amino acids. The germline V gene has CDR1 MDHEN and CDR2 SYDVKM. CDR3 sequence reads: CASSLSPPPTGGGLEQYF. For the CDR3, the DNA is TGTGCCAGCAGTTTAAGTCCCCCCCCTACAGGGGGAGGGCTCGAGCAGTACTTC.

The chain combines TRBV5-1 with TRBJ2-7; the match to TRBD2 covers 13 bases. V trimming: 4 bases; J trimming: 4 bases; junction bases outside the gene matches: 8. Germline loops: CDR1 SGHRS, CDR2 YFSETQ. The CDR3 consists of 16 residues. The CDR3 DNA reads as TGCGCCAGCAGCCCCCTACCGGGACTAGCGGGGTACGAGCAGTACTTC. This codes for CASSPLPGLAGYEQYF.

The chain carries TRBV5-6 and TRBJ2-1, with 7 bases matching TRBD1. The CDR3 is 12 residues long. The V segment lost 4 bases and the J segment 8 bases; nucleotides outside the gene matches: 3. The germline V gene has CDR1 SGHDT and CDR2 YYEEEE. The CDR3 reads CASSLGGDEQFF. CDR3 sequence (DNA): TGTGCCAGCAGCCTAGGGGGCGATGAGCAGTTCTTC.

The rearrangement joins TRBV4-1 to TRBJ1-1, with D uncertain. The germline CDR1 and CDR2 sequences are MGHRA and YSYEKL. CDR3 length: 12 amino acids. The ends were cut back, 5 bases at V and 7 bases at J, with 11 bases in the middle. The DNA of the CDR3 is TGCGCCAGCAGCGCCCACGGTGGTGAAGCTTTCTTT. It is translated as CASSAHGGEAFF.

The rearrangement links TRBV24-1 to TRBJ2-3; tentative D call: TRBD2 (6 bases). The germline gives CDR1 KGHDR, CDR2 SFDVKD. Trimming took off 4 bases at V and 5 bases at J, with 12 bases between the two ends. There are 14 residues in the CDR3. CDR3 sequence reads: CATSDPGAGDTQYF. The DNA of the CDR3 is TGTGCCACCAGTGACCCCGGAGCGGGAGATACGCAGTATTTT.

The chain has TRBV9 and TRBJ2-1; D is unclear. The CDR3 has 14 amino acids. Trimming shortened V by 0 bases and J by 1 base, and 5 bases separated the two germline ends. The germline V gene encodes CDR1 SGDLS and CDR2 YYNGEE. The CDR3 DNA reads as TGTGCCAGCAGCGTAGCGTTTTCCTACAATGAGCAGTTCTTC. It codes for CASSVAFSYNEQFF.